The T cell receptor beta chain described here comes from a study of identifying expanded T cells in peripheral blood. Study outcomes and limitations: Across healthy donors, higher total template counts meant significantly greater roughly 2-week count variance.

In the case of this clone: The antigen remains unidentified.

The protocol was immunoSEQ multiplex PCR, while the TCRdb copy is restricted to in-frame clones and leaves out a portion. The sample holds roughly 100,000 clones, around nine tenths seen once. The sample taken for sequencing was blood. The receptor's source is a person between 18 and 75 years old in good health.

DNA of the CDR3: TGTGCCACCAGCAGAGGGGGGAAAGAGACCCAGTACTTC. Its translation is CATSRGGKETQYF. The chain couples TRBV15 to TRBJ2-5; D may match TRBD1 or TRBD2 (5 bases each). The CDR3 is 13 residues long. CDR1 is LNHNV, CDR2 YYDKDF, per germline (reference sequence). Trimming pared 1 base from V and 3 bases from J, leaving 6 bases between.